The source of this T cell receptor beta chain is a study of blood T cell repertoires in COVID-19. This table comes from immunoSEQ multiplex PCR, and its TCRdb copy is limited to in-frame clones, with some not included. The sample has about 320,000 clones; under 95% are singletons. The CDR3 sequence is 14 residues long. Germline CDR1 is SQVTM and CDR2 is ANQGSEA. The V segment lost 6 bases and the J segment 0 bases; nucleotides outside the gene matches: 6. Participants' reported clinical history set cohort assignment. Source material: PBMCs or T cells enriched from blood (not recorded which). The chain couples TRBV29-1 to TRBJ1-1; TRBD1 matches 8 bases. The receptor was isolated from a man aged 55 to 69 who had recovered from COVID-19. CDR3 coding DNA: TGCAGCGTACCACAGGGGGGACTGAACACTGAAGCTTTCTTT. Its protein is CSVPQGGLNTEAFF.